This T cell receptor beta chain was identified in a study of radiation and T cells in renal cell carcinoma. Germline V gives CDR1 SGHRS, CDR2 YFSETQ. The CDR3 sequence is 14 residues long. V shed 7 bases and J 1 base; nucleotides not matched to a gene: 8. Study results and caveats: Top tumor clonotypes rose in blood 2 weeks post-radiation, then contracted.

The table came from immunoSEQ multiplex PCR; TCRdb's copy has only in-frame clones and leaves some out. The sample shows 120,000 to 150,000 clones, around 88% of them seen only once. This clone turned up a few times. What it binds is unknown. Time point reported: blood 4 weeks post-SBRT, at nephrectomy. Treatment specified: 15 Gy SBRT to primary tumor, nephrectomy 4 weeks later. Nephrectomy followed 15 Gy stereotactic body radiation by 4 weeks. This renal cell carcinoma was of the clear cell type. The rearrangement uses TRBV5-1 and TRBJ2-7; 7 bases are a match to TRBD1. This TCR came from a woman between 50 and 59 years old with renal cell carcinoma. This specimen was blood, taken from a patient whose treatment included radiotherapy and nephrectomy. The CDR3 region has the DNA TGCGCCAGCGGTCTGGGGACAGCTTCCTACGAGCAGTACTTC. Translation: CASGLGTASYEQYF.